The rows below give T cell receptor beta chains drawn from one sample of a study of Ad26.COV2.S vaccination and SARS-CoV-2 variants. Profiled with immunoSEQ multiplex PCR; TCRdb holds only in-frame clones, not every one. This repertoire shows about 420,000 clones, 88% found once; its top ten account for 3.6%. Source: peripheral blood, taken in a trial of Ad26.COV2.S vaccine versus placebo. These TCRs come from a person between 18 and 59 years old who received the Ad26.COV2.S COVID-19 vaccine or a placebo. The CDR3 runs from the conserved cysteine through the conserved F or W. The order of the fields is clone size, V gene, J gene, D gene, CDR3 DNA, CDR3 protein. D genes are given only for firm matches. Some rows mark clone size as missing; the rest say once, few, many or name a class of expanded clone.

-	TRBV7-9	TRBJ2-7	TRBD2	TGTGCCAGCAGCCCGGGACTAGCGGGGGGTAGGCCCTACGAGCAGTACTTC	CASSPGLAGGRPYEQYF
-	TRBV28	TRBJ1-6	-	TGTGCCAGCAGCCGAGCCCCTAATTTTCGAGCTAATTCACCCCTCCACTTT	CASSRAPNFRANSPLHF
few	TRBV18	TRBJ1-6	-	TGTGCCAGCTCACTCGCAACCTTCCCCTATAATTCACCCCTCCACTTT	CASSLATFPYNSPLHF
-	TRBV9	TRBJ2-2	-	TGTGCCAGCAGCTCCCTACACACCGGGGAGCTGTTTTTT	CASSSLHTGELFF
-	TRBV9	TRBJ2-1	-	TGTGCCAGCAGCGCAAATCCATCCCGAGCCAGCTCCTACAATGAGCAGTTCTTC	CASSANPSRASSYNEQFF
once	TRBV5-4	TRBJ2-7	TRBD1	TGTGCCAGCAGCTTGAAAGCAGGGGGCGGCGAGCAGTACTTC	CASSLKAGGGEQYF
-	TRBV18	TRBJ2-1	TRBD1	TGTGCCAGCTCACCACCCGGACAGGGCTCATACAATGAGCAGTTCTTC	CASSPPGQGSYNEQFF
-	TRBV28	TRBJ1-2	-	TGTGCCAGCGGGACGGCATGGAACTATGGCTACACCTTC	CASGTAWNYGYTF
-	TRBV3-1/TRBV3-2	TRBJ1-2	-	TGTGCCAGCAGCCAAGAATGGACAGTTAACTATGGCTACACCTTC	CASSQEWTVNYGYTF
-	TRBV27	TRBJ2-7	-	TGTGCCAGCAGTTCTGGCAGGGGACCTAACGAGCAGTACTTC	CASSSGRGPNEQYF
once	TRBV24-1	TRBJ2-7	TRBD1	TGTGCCACCAGCCCCGGGACAGTTTCCTACGAGCAGTACTTC	CATSPGTVSYEQYF
-	TRBV6-2/TRBV6-3	TRBJ2-3	-	TGTGCCAGCAGTTACTCCGTTTCTACAGATACGCAGTATTTT	CASSYSVSTDTQYF
-	TRBV24-1	TRBJ2-1	TRBD1	TGTGCCACCAGTGACCAGGGATATCGGACAGGGCACCATGGAAATGAGCAGTTCTTC	CATSDQGYRTGHHGNEQFF
-	TRBV7-9	TRBJ2-5	TRBD2	TGTGCCAGCAGCTTAGCGTTGAGGACTAGTTCTGAGACCCAGTACTTC	CASSLALRTSSETQYF
-	TRBV5-1	TRBJ1-2	-	TGCGCCAGCAGCGAATCTGGCTATGGCTACACCTTC	CASSESGYGYTF
-	TRBV5-4	TRBJ2-3	-	TGTGCCAGCAGCTTGTGGGTGGGGGCTTACGAAACTAGCACAGATACGCAGTATTTT	CASSLWVGAYETSTDTQYF
-	TRBV19	TRBJ2-1	TRBD2	TGTGCCAGTAGCGGGGGGGCCAGGGATGAGCAGTTCTTC	CASSGGARDEQFF
-	TRBV19	TRBJ1-2	-	TGTGCCAGTAGACCCCGAGGCCTGCTGACCGAATATAGACACACCTTC	CASRPRGLLTEYRHTF
-	TRBV13	TRBJ2-7	-	TGTGCCAGCAGCCGCGGACTGAGCTCCTACGAGCAGTACTTC	CASSRGLSSYEQYF
-	TRBV19	TRBJ1-5	TRBD1	TGTGCCAGTAGTAAACAGGGGAATAATCAGCCCCAGCATTTT	CASSKQGNNQPQHF
once	TRBV19	TRBJ2-3	-	TGTGCCAGTAGTGACCGGGACTTTAGCACAGATACGCAGTATTTT	CASSDRDFSTDTQYF
-	TRBV7-2	TRBJ1-3	-	TGTGCCAGCAGCTTTGGGGGAGGCGGGGGAGGAAACACCATATATTTT	CASSFGGGGGGNTIYF
-	TRBV7-9	TRBJ1-2	TRBD1	TGTGCCAGCAGCTTAGGTCCAGGGGCCAGGGGGAATGGCTACACCTTC	CASSLGPGARGNGYTF
-	TRBV6-4	TRBJ2-2	TRBD2	TGTGCCAGCAGTTTGAGACTAGCGGGGTCGCACACCGGGGAGCTGTTTTTT	CASSLRLAGSHTGELFF
-	TRBV9	TRBJ1-2	-	TGTGCCAGCAGCGTAGGAAGGGGAGGCTACACCTTC	CASSVGRGGYTF
-	TRBV7-3	TRBJ1-1	-	TGTGCCAGCGGCAAGGATTACGACGCTGAAGCTTTCTTT	CASGKDYDAEAFF
once	TRBV12-3/TRBV12-4	TRBJ2-1	-	TGTGCCAGCAGTTTAGGAGGTGATGAGCAGTTCTTC	CASSLGGDEQFF
-	TRBV7-7	TRBJ2-2	TRBD2	TGTGCCAGCAGCTTAAACGGGGGGGCGACCACCGGGGAGCTGTTTTTT	CASSLNGGATTGELFF
-	TRBV24-1	TRBJ1-6	-	TGTGCCACCAGTGATCGCCGGCCGGGAGCCCAGGTGAGCTCCTATAATTCACCCCTCCACTTT	CATSDRRPGAQVSSYNSPLHF
-	TRBV5-1	TRBJ1-4	TRBD1	TGCGCCAGCAGCCAGGGGGCCCGACAGGGTTCGGCTGAAAAACTGTTTTTT	CASSQGARQGSAEKLFF
-	TRBV7-2	TRBJ1-5	-	TGTGCCAGCAGTTCCAGGGGAGTCAATCAGCCCCAGCATTTT	CASSSRGVNQPQHF
few	TRBV5-1	TRBJ1-1	-	TGCGCCAGCAGCTTGAGGCAGGGATCGGGTACTGAAGCTTTCTTT	CASSLRQGSGTEAFF
-	TRBV4-1	TRBJ2-7	-	TGCGCCAGCAGCCCAGGGGGGAGCCCGGGACAGAGCTCCTACGAGCAGTACTTC	CASSPGGSPGQSSYEQYF
-	TRBV7-9	TRBJ2-7	TRBD2	TGTGCCAGCAGCTTGGAAAGCGGGGGGGCCGGCTACGAGCAGTACTTC	CASSLESGGAGYEQYF
-	TRBV19	TRBJ2-2	-	TGTGCCAGTAGTATCCAACAGAACACCGGGGAGCTGTTTTTT	CASSIQQNTGELFF
-	TRBV2	TRBJ1-3	-	TGTGCCAGCAGTGAACGCGACAGAACAGATGGAAACACCATATATTTT	CASSERDRTDGNTIYF
-	TRBV30	TRBJ2-7	-	TGTGCCTGGAGTACGGTCCGGGAGCAGTACTTC	CAWSTVREQYF
many	TRBV4-3	TRBJ2-3	TRBD2	TGCGCCAGCAGCCATTACAGCGGGGGGTCGTCAGATACGCAGTATTTT	CASSHYSGGSSDTQYF
-	TRBV6-2/TRBV6-3	TRBJ2-3	TRBD2	TGTGCCAGCAGTAAGGGACTAGCGGCGGGGACGCAGTATTTT	CASSKGLAAGTQYF